This is a list of T cell receptor beta chains from one sample in a study of tumor-infiltrating lymphocytes in primary liver carcinoma. Via MiXCR, TCRdb re-called the multiplex PCR reads, giving one row per CDR3 protein. Of 310,000 or so distinct CDR3 sequences listed, more than 55% are singletons. The sequenced sample consisted of peripheral blood. All receptors come from a woman aged 25 to 39 with primary liver carcinoma and hepatitis B virus infection. Each CDR3 is given with its conserved first and last residue. The D gene is left open where the match is weak. Rows give clone size only sometimes, using once, few, many, or a class for an expanded clone.

v_gene	abundance	j_gene	d_gene	CDR3aa	CDR3nt
TRBV11-2	many	TRBJ2-1	TRBD2	CASSLDRLGTSGRAWEQFF	TGTGCCAGCAGCTTAGATCGTTTGGGCACTAGCGGGAGGGCCTGGGAGCAGTTCTTC
TRBV14	-	TRBJ2-3	-	CASSTPNTDTQYF	TGTGCCAGCAGCACCCCGAACACAGATACGCAGTATTTT
TRBV29-1	-	TRBJ2-2	-	CSVETPWTGELFF	TGCAGCGTTGAGACCCCCTGGACCGGGGAGCTGTTTTTT
TRBV29-1	-	TRBJ2-1	-	CSVASGIGQFF	TGCAGCGTTGCCTCAGGTATTGGGCAGTTCTTC
TRBV12-5	-	TRBJ2-7	TRBD2	CASGHREVAGGPKVHEQYF	TGTGCTAGTGGTCATAGGGAAGTAGCGGGAGGGCCGAAAGTCCACGAGCAGTACTTC
TRBV4-1	few	TRBJ1-1	TRBD1	CASSQDRGQGEGNTEAFF	TGCGCCAGCAGCCAAGATCGGGGACAGGGGGAAGGGAACACTGAAGCTTTCTTT
TRBV6-6	few	TRBJ2-5	-	CASGTIQETQYF	TGTGCCAGCGGGACAATCCAAGAGACCCAGTACTTC
TRBV4-3	-	TRBJ2-1	TRBD1	CASSQAGTEVQFF	TGCGCCAGCAGCCAAGCCGGGACAGAAGTTCAGTTCTTC
TRBV4-3	many	TRBJ2-6	-	CASSRKGASTGANVLTF	TGCGCCAGCAGCCGAAAAGGGGCATCAACTGGGGCCAACGTCCTGACTTTC
TRBV7-9	many	TRBJ2-1	-	CASSLDPGASYNEQFF	TGTGCCAGCAGCTTAGATCCAGGCGCCTCCTACAATGAGCAGTTCTTC
TRBV4-2	-	TRBJ2-1	-	CASSHSGSVDEQFF	TGCGCCAGCAGCCATTCAGGGAGCGTGGATGAGCAGTTCTTC
TRBV12-3/TRBV12-4	-	TRBJ1-4	-	CASSPSPLNDRLFF	TGTGCCAGCAGTCCCTCTCCACTGAACGACCGACTGTTTTTT
TRBV6-5	-	TRBJ1-6	-	CASSLEWGISSPLHF	TGTGCCAGCAGTCTTGAGTGGGGGATATCCTCACCCCTCCACTTT
TRBV11-2	-	TRBJ2-1	-	CVSSRRPDYNGQFF	TGTGTCAGCAGCCGTCGGCCAGATTACAATGGGCAGTTCTTC
TRBV7-9	-	TRBJ2-1	-	CASSLPGGEFHEQFF	TGTGCCAGCAGCTTACCCGGGGGTGAGTTCCATGAGCAGTTCTTC
TRBV7-9	-	TRBJ2-5	-	CASSLPRVAGETQYF	TGTGCCAGCAGCTTACCCCGGGTGGCCGGAGAGACCCAGTACTTC
TRBV30	-	TRBJ1-4	TRBD1	CAWSYGTGREKLFF	TGTGCCTGGTCTTACGGGACAGGGCGTGAAAAACTGTTTTTT
TRBV29-1	-	TRBJ2-1	-	CSVEAALGVRNNKQFF	TGCAGCGTTGAAGCTGCCCTGGGTGTTAGGAACAATAAGCAGTTCTTC
TRBV6-2/TRBV6-3	many	TRBJ2-2	-	CASSYTLGTGELFF	TGTGCCAGCAGTTACACGTTGGGCACCGGGGAGCTGTTTTTT
TRBV28	few	TRBJ2-7	-	CASSSPGLIYEQYF	TGTGCCAGCAGTTCCCCCGGACTTATTTACGAGCAGTACTTC
TRBV29-1	-	TRBJ2-5	-	CSVGRVARETQYF	TGCAGCGTTGGGAGAGTAGCCCGGGAGACCCAGTACTTC
TRBV7-9	-	TRBJ1-2	-	CASTPRGVGNYGYIF	TGTGCCAGCACCCCCAGAGGGGTAGGGAACTATGGCTACATCTTC
TRBV4-3	many	TRBJ2-7	-	CASSPTSAEAYEQYF	TGCGCCAGCAGCCCGACCTCCGCGGAAGCCTACGAGCAGTACTTC
TRBV6-6	few	TRBJ2-7	TRBD1	CASSGTGGVYEQYF	TGTGCCAGCAGCGGGACAGGGGGCGTCTACGAGCAGTACTTC
TRBV4-1	-	TRBJ2-7	-	CSSSQDFGFSYEQYF	TGCTCCAGCAGCCAAGATTTTGGCTTCTCCTACGAGCAGTACTTC
TRBV7-9	-	TRBJ2-7	-	CASSTRVLPHDEQYF	TGTGCCAGCAGCACACGGGTCCTTCCACACGACGAGCAGTACTTC
TRBV4-1	-	TRBJ2-5	-	CASSPPDLGETQYF	TGCGCCAGCAGCCCGCCGGATCTCGGAGAGACCCAGTACTTC
TRBV25-1	-	TRBJ2-7	TRBD2	CASSEWTSENEQYF	TGTGCCAGCAGTGAATGGACTAGCGAGAACGAGCAGTACTTC
TRBV6-5	few	TRBJ2-7	TRBD2	CASCYSRGGTYEQYF	TGTGCCAGCTGTTACTCAAGGGGAGGGACCTACGAGCAGTACTTC
TRBV12-3/TRBV12-4	many	TRBJ1-1	-	CASSLKLGGGTHTEAFF	TGTGCCAGCAGTTTAAAGCTAGGGGGGGGTACCCACACTGAAGCTTTCTTT
TRBV10-2	few	TRBJ2-1	TRBD1	CASRDRDRGHYNEQFF	TGCGCCAGCAGAGACCGGGACAGAGGCCACTACAATGAGCAGTTCTTC
TRBV12-3/TRBV12-4	-	TRBJ2-1	TRBD1	CASSFRGSDHEQFF	TGTGCCAGCAGTTTCAGGGGGTCGGACCATGAGCAGTTCTTC
TRBV7-9	many	TRBJ1-2	TRBD1	CASSPTGGYGYTF	TGTGCCAGCAGCCCTACAGGGGGATATGGCTACACCTTC
TRBV5-4	many	TRBJ2-1	-	CASSLGTRGGDEQFF	TGTGCCAGCAGCTTGGGGACTAGGGGGGGGGATGAGCAGTTCTTC
TRBV4-3	few	TRBJ2-7	TRBD2	CASSQDLSGGLYEQYF	TGCGCCAGCAGCCAAGATCTTAGCGGGGGACTCTACGAGCAGTACTTC
TRBV29-1	many	TRBJ2-3	TRBD1	CSVDHLQGEDTQYF	TGCAGCGTTGATCATTTACAGGGGGAAGATACGCAGTATTTT
TRBV12-3/TRBV12-4	-	TRBJ1-6	TRBD1	CVSSAQGELNSPLHF	TGTGTCAGCAGTGCTCAGGGGGAACTAAATTCACCCCTCCACTTT
TRBV12-3/TRBV12-4	few	TRBJ1-2	-	CASSLGTASYGYTF	TGTGCCAGCAGTTTAGGGACAGCGTCCTATGGCTACACCTTC
TRBV29-1	many	TRBJ2-1	TRBD2	CSVYGRASLNEQFF	TGCAGCGTTTACGGGAGGGCCTCTTTGAATGAGCAGTTCTTC
TRBV14	few	TRBJ2-2	-	CASSQDPGGPGELFF	TGTGCCAGCAGCCAAGATCCTGGGGGGCCCGGGGAGCTGTTTTTT
TRBV4-3	-	TRBJ1-4	-	CASSQGGVGEKLFF	TGCGCCAGCAGCCAAGGGGGAGTCGGTGAAAAACTGTTTTTT
TRBV11-2	-	TRBJ2-1	-	CASSPWTNEGHEQFF	TGTGCCAGCAGTCCTTGGACTAACGAGGGGCATGAGCAGTTCTTC
TRBV5-5	-	TRBJ2-7	-	CASSLVPGQRAYEQYF	TGTGCCAGCAGCTTGGTTCCTGGCCAAAGGGCCTACGAGCAGTACTTC
TRBV10-3	few	TRBJ2-5	-	CAIKETFTKYF	TGTGCCATCAAAGAGACATTTACCAAGTACTTC
TRBV6-1	-	TRBJ1-4	-	CASRDRWKEKLFF	TGTGCCAGCAGAGACAGGTGGAAGGAAAAACTGTTTTTT
TRBV28	-	TRBJ1-4	-	CASSFGGAEKLFF	TGTGCCAGCAGTTTCGGGGGGGCTGAAAAACTGTTTTTT
TRBV14	-	TRBJ2-3	-	CASSQEFVTQCF	TGTGCCAGCAGCCAAGAATTTGTAACGCAGTGTTTT
TRBV12-3/TRBV12-4	-	TRBJ2-7	TRBD2	CASSLGGRSYEQYF	TGTGCCAGCAGTTTAGGCGGGAGATCCTACGAGCAGTATTTC
TRBV14	-	TRBJ2-1	-	CASSQWSSGNNEQFF	TGTGCCAGCAGCCAATGGTCCAGCGGTAACAATGAGCAGTTCTTC
TRBV11-2	-	TRBJ2-2	-	CASSPRASGTGELFF	TGTGCCAGTAGCCCCCGCGCGTCGGGCACCGGGGAGCTGTTTTTT